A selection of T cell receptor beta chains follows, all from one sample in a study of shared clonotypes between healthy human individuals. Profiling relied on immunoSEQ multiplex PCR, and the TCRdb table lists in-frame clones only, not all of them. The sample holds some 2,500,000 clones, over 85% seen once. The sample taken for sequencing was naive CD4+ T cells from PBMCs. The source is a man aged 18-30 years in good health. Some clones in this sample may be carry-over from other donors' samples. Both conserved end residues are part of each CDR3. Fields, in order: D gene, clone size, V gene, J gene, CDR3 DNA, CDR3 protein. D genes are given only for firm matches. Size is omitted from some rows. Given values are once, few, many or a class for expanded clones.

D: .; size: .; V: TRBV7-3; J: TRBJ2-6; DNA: TGTGCCAGCAGTCATCTCGGTGAAGGGGCCAACGTCCTGACTTTC; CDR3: CASSHLGEGANVLTF
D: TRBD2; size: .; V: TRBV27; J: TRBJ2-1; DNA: TGTGCCAGCAGTTCCCCCCCCCTAGCGGGAGTTGTAAATGAGCAGTTCTTC; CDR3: CASSSPPLAGVVNEQFF
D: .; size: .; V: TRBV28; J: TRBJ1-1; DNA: TGTGCCAGCAAGGTGAACAGCCTGAACACTGAAGCTTTCTTT; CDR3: CASKVNSLNTEAFF
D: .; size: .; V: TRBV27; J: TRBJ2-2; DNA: TGTGCCAGCAGTTCACGGGGGACCGGGGAGCTGTTTTTT; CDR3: CASSSRGTGELFF
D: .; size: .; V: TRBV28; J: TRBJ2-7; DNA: TGTGCCAGCAGTTTAATAGGGGACACCTACGAGCAGTACTTC; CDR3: CASSLIGDTYEQYF
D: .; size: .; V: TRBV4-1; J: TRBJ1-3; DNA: TGCGCCAGCAGCCAAGCGTCCATCTCTGGAAACACCATATATTTT; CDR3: CASSQASISGNTIYF
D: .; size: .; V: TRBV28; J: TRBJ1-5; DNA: TGTGCCAGCAGTTTTCTCCTATCCCCGGACAGCGAGAGCAATCAGCCCCAGCATTTT; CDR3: CASSFLLSPDSESNQPQHF
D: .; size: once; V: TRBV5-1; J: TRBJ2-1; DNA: TGCGCCAGCAGCGCCTCCAGGGGCGGGACCATCTACAATGAGCAGTTCTTC; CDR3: CASSASRGGTIYNEQFF
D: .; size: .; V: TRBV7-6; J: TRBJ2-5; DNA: TGTGCCAGCAGCTTAGAGTTAGGTGAGGCTGAAATAGAGACCCAGTACTTC; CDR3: CASSLELGEAEIETQYF
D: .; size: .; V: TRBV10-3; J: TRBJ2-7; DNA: TGTGCCAGCAGGTACTCCTACGAGCAGTACTTC; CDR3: CASRYSYEQYF
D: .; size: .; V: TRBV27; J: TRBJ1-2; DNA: TGTGCCAGCAGTTTTAGGGGGGGGTATGGCTACACCTTC; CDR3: CASSFRGGYGYTF
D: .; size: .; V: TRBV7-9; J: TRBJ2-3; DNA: TGTGCCAGCAGCCCTACCCTCGGACGGAGAATCACAGATACGCAGTATTTT; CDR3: CASSPTLGRRITDTQYF
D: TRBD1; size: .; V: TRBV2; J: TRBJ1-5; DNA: TGTGCCAGCAAGGGACAGACTAGCAATCAGCCCCAGCATTTT; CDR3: CASKGQTSNQPQHF
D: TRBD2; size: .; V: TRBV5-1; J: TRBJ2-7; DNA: TGCGCCAGCAGCTTGGCCCTAGCGGGATCTTACGAGCAGTACTTC; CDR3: CASSLALAGSYEQYF
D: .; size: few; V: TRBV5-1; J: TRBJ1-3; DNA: TGCGCCAGCAGCTTCCGGGGGTCCGCCCCTACGAACTCTGGAAACACCATATATTTT; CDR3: CASSFRGSAPTNSGNTIYF
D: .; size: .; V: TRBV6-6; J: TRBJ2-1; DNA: TGTGCCAGCAGTGACTACACTAATGAGCAGTTCTTC; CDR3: CASSDYTNEQFF
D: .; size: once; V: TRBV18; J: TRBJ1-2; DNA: TGTGCCAGCTCACCAGATTATGGCTACACCTTC; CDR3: CASSPDYGYTF
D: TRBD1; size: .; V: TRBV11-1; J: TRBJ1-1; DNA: TGTGCCAGCTTACGCCAGGGGGTGAACACTGAAGCTTTCTTT; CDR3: CASLRQGVNTEAFF
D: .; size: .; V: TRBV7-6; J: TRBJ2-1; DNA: TGTGCCAGCAGCCCCCTCGGGAATGAGCAGTTCTTC; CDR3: CASSPLGNEQFF
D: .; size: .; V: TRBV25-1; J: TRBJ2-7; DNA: TGTGCCAGCAGTGATACTAGAAAGGATGGCGAGCAGTACTTC; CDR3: CASSDTRKDGEQYF
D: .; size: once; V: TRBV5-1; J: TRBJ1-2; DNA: TGCGCCAGCAGCGCTCCTACTAACTATGGCTACACCTTC; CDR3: CASSAPTNYGYTF
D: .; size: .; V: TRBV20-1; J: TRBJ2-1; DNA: TGCAGTGCTGAACAGGCCTATGAGCAGTTCTTC; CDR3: CSAEQAYEQFF
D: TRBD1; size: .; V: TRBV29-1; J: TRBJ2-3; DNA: TGCAGCGGCACAGGGGCCGGTGGGGGTACGCAGTATTTT; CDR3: CSGTGAGGGTQYF
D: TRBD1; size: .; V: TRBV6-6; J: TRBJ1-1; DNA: TGTGCCAGCAGTACCCGGGACAGGGGGGAAGCTTTCTTT; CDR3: CASSTRDRGEAFF
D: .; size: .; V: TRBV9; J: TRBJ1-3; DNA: TGTGCCAGCAACCCAGGGGCGGGAAACACCATATATTTT; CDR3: CASNPGAGNTIYF
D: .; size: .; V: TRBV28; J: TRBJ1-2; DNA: TGTGCCAGCAGTTACCACTCTAGACGTGTCGCCTATGGCTACACCTTC; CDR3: CASSYHSRRVAYGYTF
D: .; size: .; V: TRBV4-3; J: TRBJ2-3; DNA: TGCGCCAGCAGCCGATTTGAAGCCGGAGATACGCAGTATTTT; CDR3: CASSRFEAGDTQYF
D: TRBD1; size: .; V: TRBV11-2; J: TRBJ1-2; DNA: TGTGCCAGCAGTCAACAACAGGGGCACTATGGCTACACCTTC; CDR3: CASSQQQGHYGYTF
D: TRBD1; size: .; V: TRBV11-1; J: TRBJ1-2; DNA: TGTGCCAGCAGCGACTCCGGGACAGGGAGGAACTATGGCTACACCTTC; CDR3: CASSDSGTGRNYGYTF
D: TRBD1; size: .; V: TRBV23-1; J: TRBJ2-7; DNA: TGCGCCAGCAGTCGCACCGGGACAGAATCCTACGAGCAGTACTTC; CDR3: CASSRTGTESYEQYF
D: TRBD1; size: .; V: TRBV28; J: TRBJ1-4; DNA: TGTGCCAGCAGTTTCTCAAGACAGGGCCCGAATGAAAAACTGTTTTTT; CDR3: CASSFSRQGPNEKLFF
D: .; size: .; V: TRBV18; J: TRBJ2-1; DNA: TGTGCCAGCTCACCGGGGCCGGGACAAACATACAATGAGCAGTTCTTC; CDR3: CASSPGPGQTYNEQFF
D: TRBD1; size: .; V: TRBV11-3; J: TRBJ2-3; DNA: TGTGCCAGCAGCTCGAGGGGGCTGGGCACAGATACGCAGTATTTT; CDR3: CASSSRGLGTDTQYF
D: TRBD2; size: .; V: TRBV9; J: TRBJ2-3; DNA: TGTGCCAGCAGCGGTAGCGGGACTAGCACAGATACGCAGTATTTT; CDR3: CASSGSGTSTDTQYF
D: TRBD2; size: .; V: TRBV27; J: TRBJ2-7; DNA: TGTGCCAGCAGTTTAAAGTCGGGACTAGCGGGAGGATCCTCCTACGAGCAGTACTTC; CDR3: CASSLKSGLAGGSSYEQYF
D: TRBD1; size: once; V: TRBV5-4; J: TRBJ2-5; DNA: TGTGCCAGCAGCTCCGGACGATCGACAGGGCTGGGGTGGGAGACCCAGTACTTC; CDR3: CASSSGRSTGLGWETQYF
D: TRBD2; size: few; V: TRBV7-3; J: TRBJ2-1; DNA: TGTGCCAGCAGCTTAGCGGGAGGCTCCCACAATGAGCAGTTCTTC; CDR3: CASSLAGGSHNEQFF
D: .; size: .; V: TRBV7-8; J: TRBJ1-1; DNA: TGTGCCAGCAGCCTACTAGGGAGGGAGTCCACTGAAGCTTTCTTT; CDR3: CASSLLGRESTEAFF
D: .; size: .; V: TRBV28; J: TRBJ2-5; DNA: TGTGCCAGCACTAAGGAAGAGACCCAGTACTTC; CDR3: CASTKEETQYF
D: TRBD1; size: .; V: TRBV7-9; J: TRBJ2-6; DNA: TGTGCCAGCAGCTTAGATATGGGACAGGGCTCTGGGGCCAACGTCCTGACTTTC; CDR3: CASSLDMGQGSGANVLTF
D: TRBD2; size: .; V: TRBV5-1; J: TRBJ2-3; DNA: TGCGCCAGCAGCTTGGGCCCAACTAGCGGTAGCACAGATACGCAGTATTTT; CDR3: CASSLGPTSGSTDTQYF
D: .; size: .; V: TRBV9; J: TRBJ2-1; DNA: TGTGCCAGCAGCGTAGGCCCAGAATCCTACAATGAGCAGTTCTTC; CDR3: CASSVGPESYNEQFF
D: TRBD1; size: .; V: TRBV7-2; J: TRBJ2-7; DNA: TGTGCCAGCAGCGGAAACAGGGGACCGGGCGAGCAGTACTTC; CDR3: CASSGNRGPGEQYF
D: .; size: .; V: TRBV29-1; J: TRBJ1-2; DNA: TGCAGCGCACTTAGGTCCTCGGGTACTTACTATGGCTACACCTTC; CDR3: CSALRSSGTYYGYTF
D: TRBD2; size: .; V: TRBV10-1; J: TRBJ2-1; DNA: TGCGCCAGCAGTGAGTTCTCTAGCGGGAGATCTGAGCAGTTCTTC; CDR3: CASSEFSSGRSEQFF
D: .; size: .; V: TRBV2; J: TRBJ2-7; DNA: TGTGCCAGCAGGGTAGCGGACGAGCAGTACTTC; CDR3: CASRVADEQYF
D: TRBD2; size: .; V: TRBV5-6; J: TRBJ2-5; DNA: TGTGCCAGCAGCCTTCGTAGCGGGAGGGCCGGGGGGACCCAGTACTTC; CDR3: CASSLRSGRAGGTQYF
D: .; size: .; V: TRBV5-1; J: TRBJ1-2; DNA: TGCGCCAGCAGCCCGACCACTGAAGGCTACACCTTC; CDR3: CASSPTTEGYTF
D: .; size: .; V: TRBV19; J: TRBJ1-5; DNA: TGTGCCAGTAACTCTCCGCCGGACCGCAATCAGCCCCAGCATTTT; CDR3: CASNSPPDRNQPQHF